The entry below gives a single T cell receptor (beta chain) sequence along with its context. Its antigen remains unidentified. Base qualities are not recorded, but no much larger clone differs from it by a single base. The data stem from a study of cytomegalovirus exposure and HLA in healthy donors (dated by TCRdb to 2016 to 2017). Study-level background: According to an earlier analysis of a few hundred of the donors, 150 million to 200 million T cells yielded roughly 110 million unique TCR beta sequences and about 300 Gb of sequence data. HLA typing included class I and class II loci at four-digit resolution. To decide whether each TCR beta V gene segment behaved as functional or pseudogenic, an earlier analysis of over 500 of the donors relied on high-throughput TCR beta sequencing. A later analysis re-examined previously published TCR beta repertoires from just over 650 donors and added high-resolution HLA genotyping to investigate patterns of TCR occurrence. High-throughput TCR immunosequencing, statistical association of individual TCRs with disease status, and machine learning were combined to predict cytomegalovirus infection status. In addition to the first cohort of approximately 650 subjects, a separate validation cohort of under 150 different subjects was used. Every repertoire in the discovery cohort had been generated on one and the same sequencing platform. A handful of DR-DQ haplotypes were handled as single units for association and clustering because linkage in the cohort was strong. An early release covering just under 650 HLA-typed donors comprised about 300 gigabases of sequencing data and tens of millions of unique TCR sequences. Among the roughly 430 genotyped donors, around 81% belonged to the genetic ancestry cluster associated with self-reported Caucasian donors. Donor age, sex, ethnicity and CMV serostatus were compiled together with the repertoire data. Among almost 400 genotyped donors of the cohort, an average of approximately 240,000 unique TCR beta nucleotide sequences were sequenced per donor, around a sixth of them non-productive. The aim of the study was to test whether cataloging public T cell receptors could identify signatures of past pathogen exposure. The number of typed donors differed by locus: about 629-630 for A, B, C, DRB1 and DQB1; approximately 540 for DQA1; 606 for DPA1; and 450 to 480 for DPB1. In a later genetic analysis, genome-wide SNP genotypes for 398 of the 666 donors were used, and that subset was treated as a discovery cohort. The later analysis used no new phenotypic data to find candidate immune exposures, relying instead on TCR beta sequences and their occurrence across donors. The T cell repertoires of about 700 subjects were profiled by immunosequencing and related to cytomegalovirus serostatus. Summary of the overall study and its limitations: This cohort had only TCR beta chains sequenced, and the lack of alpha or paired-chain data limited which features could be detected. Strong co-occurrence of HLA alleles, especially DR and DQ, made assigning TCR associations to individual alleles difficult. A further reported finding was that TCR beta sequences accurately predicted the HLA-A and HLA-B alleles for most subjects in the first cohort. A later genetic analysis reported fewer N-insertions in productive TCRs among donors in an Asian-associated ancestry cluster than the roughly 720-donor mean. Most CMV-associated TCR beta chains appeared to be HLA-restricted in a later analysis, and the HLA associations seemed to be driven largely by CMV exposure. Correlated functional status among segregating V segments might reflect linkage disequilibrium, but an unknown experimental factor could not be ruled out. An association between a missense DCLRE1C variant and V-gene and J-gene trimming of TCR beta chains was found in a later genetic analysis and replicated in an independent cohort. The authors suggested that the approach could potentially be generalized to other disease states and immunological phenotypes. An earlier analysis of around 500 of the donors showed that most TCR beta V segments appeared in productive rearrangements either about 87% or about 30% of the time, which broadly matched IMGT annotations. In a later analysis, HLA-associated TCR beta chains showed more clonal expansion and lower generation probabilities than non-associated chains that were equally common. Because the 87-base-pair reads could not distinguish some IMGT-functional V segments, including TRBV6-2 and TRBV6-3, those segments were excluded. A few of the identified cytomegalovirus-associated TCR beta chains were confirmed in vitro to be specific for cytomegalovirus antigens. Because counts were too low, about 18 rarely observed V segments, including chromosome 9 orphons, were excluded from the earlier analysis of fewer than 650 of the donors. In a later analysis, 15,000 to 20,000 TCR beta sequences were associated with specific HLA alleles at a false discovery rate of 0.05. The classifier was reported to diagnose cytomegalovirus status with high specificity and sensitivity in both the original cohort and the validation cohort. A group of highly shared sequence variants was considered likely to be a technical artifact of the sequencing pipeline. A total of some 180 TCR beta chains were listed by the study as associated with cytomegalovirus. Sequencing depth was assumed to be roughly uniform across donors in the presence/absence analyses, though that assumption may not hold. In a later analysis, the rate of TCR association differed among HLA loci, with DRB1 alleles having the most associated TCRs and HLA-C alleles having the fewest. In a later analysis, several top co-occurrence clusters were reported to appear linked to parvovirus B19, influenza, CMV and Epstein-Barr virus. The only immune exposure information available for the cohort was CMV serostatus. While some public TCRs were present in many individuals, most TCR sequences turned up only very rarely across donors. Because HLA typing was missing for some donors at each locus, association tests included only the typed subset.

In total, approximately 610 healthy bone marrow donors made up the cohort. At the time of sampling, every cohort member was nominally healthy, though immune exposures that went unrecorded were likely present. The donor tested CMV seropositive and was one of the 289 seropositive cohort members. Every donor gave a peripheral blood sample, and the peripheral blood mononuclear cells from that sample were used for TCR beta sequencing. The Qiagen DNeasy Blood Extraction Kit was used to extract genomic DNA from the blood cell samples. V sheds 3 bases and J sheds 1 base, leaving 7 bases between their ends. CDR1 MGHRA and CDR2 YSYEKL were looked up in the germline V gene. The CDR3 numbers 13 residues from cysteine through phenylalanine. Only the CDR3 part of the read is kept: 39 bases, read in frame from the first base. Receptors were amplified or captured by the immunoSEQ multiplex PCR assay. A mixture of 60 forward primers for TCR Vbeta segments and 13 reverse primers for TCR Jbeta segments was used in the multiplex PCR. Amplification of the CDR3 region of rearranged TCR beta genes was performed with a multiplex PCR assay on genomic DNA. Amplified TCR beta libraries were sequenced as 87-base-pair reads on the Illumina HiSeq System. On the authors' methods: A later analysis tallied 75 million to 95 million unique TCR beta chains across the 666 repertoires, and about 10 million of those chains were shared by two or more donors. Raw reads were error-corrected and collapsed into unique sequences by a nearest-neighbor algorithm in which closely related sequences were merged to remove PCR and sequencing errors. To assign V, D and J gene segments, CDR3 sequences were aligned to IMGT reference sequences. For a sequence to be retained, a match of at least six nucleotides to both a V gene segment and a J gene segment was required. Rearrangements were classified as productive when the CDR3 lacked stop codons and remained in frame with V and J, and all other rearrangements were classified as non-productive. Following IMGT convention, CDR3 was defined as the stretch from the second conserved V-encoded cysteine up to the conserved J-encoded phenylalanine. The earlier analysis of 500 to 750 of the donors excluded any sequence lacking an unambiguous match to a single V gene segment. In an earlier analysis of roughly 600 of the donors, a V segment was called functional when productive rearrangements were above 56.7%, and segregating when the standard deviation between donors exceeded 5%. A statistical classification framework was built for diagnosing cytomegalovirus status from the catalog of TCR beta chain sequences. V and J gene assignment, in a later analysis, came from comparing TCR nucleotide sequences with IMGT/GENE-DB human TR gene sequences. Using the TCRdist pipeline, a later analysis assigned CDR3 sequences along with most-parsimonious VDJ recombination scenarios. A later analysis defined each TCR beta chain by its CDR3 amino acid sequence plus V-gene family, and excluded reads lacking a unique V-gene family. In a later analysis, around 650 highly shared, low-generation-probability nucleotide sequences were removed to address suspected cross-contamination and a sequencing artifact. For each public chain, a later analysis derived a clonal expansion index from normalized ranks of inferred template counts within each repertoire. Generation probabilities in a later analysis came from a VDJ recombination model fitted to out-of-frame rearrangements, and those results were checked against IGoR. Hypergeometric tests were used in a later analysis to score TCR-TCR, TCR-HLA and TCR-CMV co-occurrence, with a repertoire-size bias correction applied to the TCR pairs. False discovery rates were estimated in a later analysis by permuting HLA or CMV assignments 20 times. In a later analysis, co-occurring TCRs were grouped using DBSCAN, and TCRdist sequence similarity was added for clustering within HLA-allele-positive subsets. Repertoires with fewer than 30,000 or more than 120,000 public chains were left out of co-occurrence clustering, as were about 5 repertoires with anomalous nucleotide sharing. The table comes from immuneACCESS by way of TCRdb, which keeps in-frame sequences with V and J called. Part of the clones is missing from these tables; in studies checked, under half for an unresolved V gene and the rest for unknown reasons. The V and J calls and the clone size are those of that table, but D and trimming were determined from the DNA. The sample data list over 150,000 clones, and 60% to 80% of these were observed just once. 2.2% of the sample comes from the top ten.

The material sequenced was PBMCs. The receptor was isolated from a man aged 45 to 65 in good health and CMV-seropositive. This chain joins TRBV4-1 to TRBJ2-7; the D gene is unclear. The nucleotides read TGCGCCAGCAGCCACGCGCGATCCTACGAGCAGTACTTC. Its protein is CASSHARSYEQYF.